This is a list of T cell receptor beta chains from one sample in a study of OX40 agonist ivuxolimab in advanced cancers. TCRdb's copy holds only in-frame clones and misses some; the assay was immunoSEQ multiplex PCR. The table has under 25,000 clones, around 82% seen once. Sequences were derived from CD4+ or CD8+ T cells sorted from blood, sampled in a trial of the OX40 agonist ivuxolimab. Receptor source: an adult with an advanced solid tumor such as melanoma, head and neck, liver or kidney cancer. Both conserved end residues are part of each CDR3. Fields, in order: V gene, J gene, D gene, clone size, CDR3 DNA, CDR3 protein. The D gene is left open where the match is weak. Clone size is given for some rows only: seen once, a few or many times, or a class if the clone is expanded.

v_gene: TRBV5-1
j_gene: TRBJ2-1
d_gene: TRBD2
abundance: NA
CDR3nt: TGCGCCAGCAGCTTGATTAGCGGGAGGCCAGGGGGCAATGAGCAGTTCTTC
CDR3aa: CASSLISGRPGGNEQFF

v_gene: TRBV6-1
j_gene: TRBJ1-5
d_gene: NA
abundance: NA
CDR3nt: TGTGCCAGCATGGTCAGGGGCATCCATCAGCCCCAGCATTTT
CDR3aa: CASMVRGIHQPQHF

v_gene: TRBV18
j_gene: TRBJ1-5
d_gene: NA
abundance: few
CDR3nt: TGTGCCAGCTCACCACTCACAGGCGCTCATCAGCCCCAGCATTTT
CDR3aa: CASSPLTGAHQPQHF

v_gene: TRBV28
j_gene: TRBJ2-5
d_gene: NA
abundance: once
CDR3nt: TGTGCCAGCAAGGAAGAGACCCAGTACTTC
CDR3aa: CASKEETQYF

v_gene: TRBV6-1
j_gene: TRBJ2-1
d_gene: NA
abundance: NA
CDR3nt: TGTGCCAGCAATTGGCGTGGTGAGCAGTTCTTC
CDR3aa: CASNWRGEQFF

v_gene: TRBV6-5
j_gene: TRBJ1-2
d_gene: TRBD1
abundance: NA
CDR3nt: TGTGCCAGCAGTTTTCTACCGGGACAGGGGCCCTATGGCTACACCTTC
CDR3aa: CASSFLPGQGPYGYTF

v_gene: TRBV19
j_gene: TRBJ1-1
d_gene: TRBD1
abundance: NA
CDR3nt: TGTGCCAGTAGTCCTAGGACAGGGTTTGACACTGAAGCTTTCTTT
CDR3aa: CASSPRTGFDTEAFF

v_gene: TRBV7-9
j_gene: TRBJ1-2
d_gene: NA
abundance: NA
CDR3nt: TGTGCCAGCAGCTTAGCGCCACGGGGCTACACCTTC
CDR3aa: CASSLAPRGYTF

v_gene: TRBV7-9
j_gene: TRBJ1-5
d_gene: TRBD1
abundance: NA
CDR3nt: TGTGCCAGCAGCTTAGCCCAGGGGGGTCAGCCCCAGCATTTT
CDR3aa: CASSLAQGGQPQHF

v_gene: TRBV6-5
j_gene: TRBJ2-5
d_gene: NA
abundance: NA
CDR3nt: TGTGCCAGCAGTCGCGGTGTGGGGGGAGTAGAGACCCAGTACTTC
CDR3aa: CASSRGVGGVETQYF

v_gene: TRBV7-7
j_gene: TRBJ2-5
d_gene: TRBD2
abundance: NA
CDR3nt: TGTGCTAGCAGCAAGCGGGGGGGCCGAGACGAGACCCAGTACTTC
CDR3aa: CASSKRGGRDETQYF

v_gene: TRBV6-1
j_gene: TRBJ1-4
d_gene: NA
abundance: NA
CDR3nt: TGTGCCAGCAGTGAAAGGGTATCGCCGACAACTAATGAAAAACTGTTTTTT
CDR3aa: CASSERVSPTTNEKLFF

v_gene: TRBV5-6
j_gene: TRBJ1-1
d_gene: TRBD1
abundance: NA
CDR3nt: TGTGCCAGCAGCTTGGGGACAGGGGGCACTGAAGCTTTCTTT
CDR3aa: CASSLGTGGTEAFF

v_gene: TRBV12-5
j_gene: TRBJ1-5
d_gene: TRBD1
abundance: NA
CDR3nt: TGTGCTAGTGGTTTAGGACAGGGTAGTCAGCCCCAGCATTTT
CDR3aa: CASGLGQGSQPQHF

v_gene: TRBV18
j_gene: TRBJ2-3
d_gene: NA
abundance: NA
CDR3nt: TGTGCCAGCTCACCAAGGGACTCCCCCACAGATACGCAGTATTTT
CDR3aa: CASSPRDSPTDTQYF

v_gene: TRBV6-6
j_gene: TRBJ1-5
d_gene: NA
abundance: NA
CDR3nt: TGTGCCAGCAGGAGATCCCAGGGCCAGGGGAATCAGCCCCAGCATTTT
CDR3aa: CASRRSQGQGNQPQHF

v_gene: TRBV7-9
j_gene: TRBJ1-2
d_gene: NA
abundance: NA
CDR3nt: TGTGCCAGCAGCTTATCGTTAGCCAGCTATGGCTACACCTTC
CDR3aa: CASSLSLASYGYTF

v_gene: TRBV5-4
j_gene: TRBJ2-2
d_gene: TRBD1
abundance: NA
CDR3nt: TGTGCCAGCAGTCGTGACAGGGGAGGCACCGGGGAGCTGTTTTTT
CDR3aa: CASSRDRGGTGELFF

v_gene: TRBV30
j_gene: TRBJ1-2
d_gene: NA
abundance: NA
CDR3nt: TGTGCCTGGAGTGTACTCGGTACCGGTTACTATGGCTACACCTTC
CDR3aa: CAWSVLGTGYYGYTF

v_gene: TRBV7-9
j_gene: TRBJ2-1
d_gene: NA
abundance: few
CDR3nt: TGTGCCACCAACCCCAATGAGGTAGGCAAACTCTACAATGAGCAGTTCTTC
CDR3aa: CATNPNEVGKLYNEQFF

v_gene: TRBV6-5
j_gene: TRBJ2-3
d_gene: NA
abundance: NA
CDR3nt: TGTGCCAGCAGTTACGACGGTAGCATCACAGATACGCAGTATTTT
CDR3aa: CASSYDGSITDTQYF

v_gene: TRBV6-4
j_gene: TRBJ1-1
d_gene: NA
abundance: NA
CDR3nt: TGTGCCAGCAGCGAAGCTTTCTTT
CDR3aa: CASSEAFF

v_gene: TRBV4-2
j_gene: TRBJ2-3
d_gene: NA
abundance: NA
CDR3nt: TGTGCCAGCAGCCAAGATCTGAGACTTAGCACAGATACGCAGTATTTT
CDR3aa: CASSQDLRLSTDTQYF

v_gene: TRBV4-2
j_gene: TRBJ2-7
d_gene: TRBD1
abundance: NA
CDR3nt: TGTGCCAGCAGCCAAGCCACGCGGACAGGGTCCTCCTACGAGCAGTACTTC
CDR3aa: CASSQATRTGSSYEQYF

v_gene: TRBV2
j_gene: TRBJ2-1
d_gene: TRBD1
abundance: NA
CDR3nt: TGTGCCACCACACCGATCAGAAAGGGGACAGGTGACAATGAGCAGTTCTTC
CDR3aa: CATTPIRKGTGDNEQFF

v_gene: TRBV6-5
j_gene: TRBJ1-6
d_gene: NA
abundance: NA
CDR3nt: TGTGCCAGCACCCTAGGTATAGGTCGAAATTCACCCCTCCACTTT
CDR3aa: CASTLGIGRNSPLHF

v_gene: TRBV15
j_gene: TRBJ1-2
d_gene: TRBD1
abundance: NA
CDR3nt: TGTGCCACCAGCTCACGGACAGGGAAGCCCTATGGCTACACCTTC
CDR3aa: CATSSRTGKPYGYTF

v_gene: TRBV5-6
j_gene: TRBJ2-7
d_gene: TRBD1
abundance: NA
CDR3nt: TGTGCCAGCAGCCCTGACAGGGACTCCTACGAGCAGTACTTC
CDR3aa: CASSPDRDSYEQYF

v_gene: TRBV28
j_gene: TRBJ2-1
d_gene: NA
abundance: NA
CDR3nt: TGTGCCAGCAATAACCTCCGGGACCCGCAGTTCTTC
CDR3aa: CASNNLRDPQFF

v_gene: TRBV11-1
j_gene: TRBJ2-1
d_gene: TRBD2
abundance: NA
CDR3nt: TGTGCCAGCAGCTCGGGGACTAGCGGGAGCCACTCCTACAATGAGCAGTTCTTC
CDR3aa: CASSSGTSGSHSYNEQFF

v_gene: TRBV4-2
j_gene: TRBJ2-1
d_gene: NA
abundance: NA
CDR3nt: TGTGCCAGCAGCCAAAACAGGCGAACCTCCTACAATGAGCAGTTCTTC
CDR3aa: CASSQNRRTSYNEQFF

v_gene: TRBV6-6
j_gene: TRBJ1-2
d_gene: TRBD1
abundance: once
CDR3nt: TGTGCCAGCTCTGGGACAGGGGGCGACTATGGCTACACCTTC
CDR3aa: CASSGTGGDYGYTF

v_gene: TRBV4-1
j_gene: TRBJ1-5
d_gene: TRBD1
abundance: NA
CDR3nt: TGCGCCAGCAGCCTGACGACAGGGGGCACTCAGCCCCAGCATTTT
CDR3aa: CASSLTTGGTQPQHF

v_gene: TRBV4-2
j_gene: TRBJ1-1
d_gene: TRBD1
abundance: NA
CDR3nt: TGTGCCAGCAGCCAAAACAGGGGGCTCACTGAAGCTTTCTTT
CDR3aa: CASSQNRGLTEAFF

v_gene: TRBV7-2
j_gene: TRBJ1-3
d_gene: NA
abundance: NA
CDR3nt: TGTGCCAGCAGCTCGGAGACAGGCTCTGGAAACACCATATATTTT
CDR3aa: CASSSETGSGNTIYF

v_gene: TRBV6-5
j_gene: TRBJ2-3
d_gene: TRBD2
abundance: NA
CDR3nt: TGTGCCAGCAGTTATCGAGCGGGGGGCGTGGCAGATACGCAGTATTTT
CDR3aa: CASSYRAGGVADTQYF

v_gene: TRBV19
j_gene: TRBJ2-3
d_gene: TRBD1
abundance: NA
CDR3nt: TGTGCCAGTAGTATTACGACCGACAGGGGCAAGCAAGATACGCAGTATTTT
CDR3aa: CASSITTDRGKQDTQYF

v_gene: TRBV6-1
j_gene: TRBJ2-6
d_gene: NA
abundance: once
CDR3nt: TGTGCCAGCACTCGGGACTCCTCTGGGGCCAACGTCCTGACTTTC
CDR3aa: CASTRDSSGANVLTF

v_gene: TRBV5-1
j_gene: TRBJ2-5
d_gene: NA
abundance: NA
CDR3nt: TGCGCCAGCAGCTTGACGGGGGCCCGGGAGACCCAGTACTTC
CDR3aa: CASSLTGARETQYF

v_gene: TRBV27
j_gene: TRBJ2-1
d_gene: NA
abundance: NA
CDR3nt: TGTGCCAGCTCAGAAGCGGGCTACAATGAGCAGTTCTTC
CDR3aa: CASSEAGYNEQFF

v_gene: TRBV19
j_gene: TRBJ2-6
d_gene: NA
abundance: NA
CDR3nt: TGTGCCAGTAGCCCGGACAGTCTCTCTGGGGCCAACGTCCTGACTTTC
CDR3aa: CASSPDSLSGANVLTF

v_gene: TRBV5-1
j_gene: TRBJ1-6
d_gene: NA
abundance: NA
CDR3nt: TGCGCCAGCAGCTTGTCAGGGGAGGCCTCACCCCTCCACTTT
CDR3aa: CASSLSGEASPLHF

v_gene: TRBV13
j_gene: TRBJ1-2
d_gene: NA
abundance: NA
CDR3nt: TGTGCCAGCAGCTTAGGCCAGACAGGTAGAGGCTACACCTTC
CDR3aa: CASSLGQTGRGYTF

v_gene: TRBV7-6
j_gene: TRBJ2-7
d_gene: NA
abundance: NA
CDR3nt: TGTGCCAGCAGCCCTTTGGAGCGTGGGTTCTCCTACGAGCAGTACTTC
CDR3aa: CASSPLERGFSYEQYF

v_gene: TRBV6-1
j_gene: TRBJ2-5
d_gene: NA
abundance: NA
CDR3nt: TGTGCCAGCAGTGCGGCAGCAAGGGTCGGAGAGACCCAGTACTTC
CDR3aa: CASSAAARVGETQYF

v_gene: TRBV7-9
j_gene: TRBJ1-6
d_gene: NA
abundance: NA
CDR3nt: TGTGCCAGCAGCTTAAGGGCCAATTCACCCCTCCACTTT
CDR3aa: CASSLRANSPLHF

v_gene: TRBV7-9
j_gene: TRBJ2-3
d_gene: NA
abundance: NA
CDR3nt: TGTGCCAGCATCAGATTGGCAGGGAACACAGATACGCAGTATTTT
CDR3aa: CASIRLAGNTDTQYF

v_gene: TRBV2
j_gene: TRBJ1-5
d_gene: NA
abundance: NA
CDR3nt: TGTGCCAGCAGTGAGGAGCAGGAGGGGTTAGGGCCCCAGCATTTT
CDR3aa: CASSEEQEGLGPQHF

v_gene: TRBV7-7
j_gene: TRBJ1-1
d_gene: NA
abundance: NA
CDR3nt: TGTGCCAGCAGCAAACGGAGGGACACTGAAGCTTTCTTT
CDR3aa: CASSKRRDTEAFF

v_gene: TRBV7-8
j_gene: TRBJ2-4
d_gene: NA
abundance: few
CDR3nt: TGTGCCAGCAGTTTGACGGGAGCCAAAAACATTCAGTACTTC
CDR3aa: CASSLTGAKNIQYF